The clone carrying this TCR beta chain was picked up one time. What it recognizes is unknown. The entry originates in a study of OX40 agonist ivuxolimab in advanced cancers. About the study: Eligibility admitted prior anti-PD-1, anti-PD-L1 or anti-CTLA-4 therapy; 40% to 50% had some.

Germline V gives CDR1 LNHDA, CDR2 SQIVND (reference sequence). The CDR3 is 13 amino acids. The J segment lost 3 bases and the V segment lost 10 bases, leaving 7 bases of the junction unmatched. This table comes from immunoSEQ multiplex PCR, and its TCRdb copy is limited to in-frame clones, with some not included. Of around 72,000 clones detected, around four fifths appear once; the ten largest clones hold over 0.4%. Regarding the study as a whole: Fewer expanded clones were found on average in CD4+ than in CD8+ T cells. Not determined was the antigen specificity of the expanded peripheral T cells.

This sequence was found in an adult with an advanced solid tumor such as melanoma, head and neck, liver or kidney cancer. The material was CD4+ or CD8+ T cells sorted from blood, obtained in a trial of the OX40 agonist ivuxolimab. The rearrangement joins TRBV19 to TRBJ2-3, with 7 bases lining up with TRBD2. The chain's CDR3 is CATGGYRTDTQYF. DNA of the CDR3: TGTGCCACGGGGGGATACCGGACAGATACGCAGTATTTT.